These T cell receptor beta chains were read from a single sample in a study of blood T cell repertoires in COVID-19. Some clones are missing from TCRdb's copy, which holds only in-frame ones; the method was immunoSEQ multiplex PCR. The table has around 300,000 clones, about 87% seen once. Sequenced input: PBMCs or T cells enriched from blood (not recorded which). The receptors were sampled from a woman between 50 and 59 years old who had recovered from COVID-19. Each CDR3 is given with its conserved first and last residue. D genes are given only for firm matches.

v_call	d_call	j_call	cdr3_aa	cdr3_nt
TRBV7-8	NA	TRBJ1-2	CASSLTGSYGYTF	TGTGCCAGCAGCCTAACAGGGTCCTATGGCTACACCTTC
TRBV7-8	NA	TRBJ2-1	CASSSDHRAAEQFF	TGTGCCAGCAGCTCCGATCACAGGGCTGCTGAGCAGTTCTTC
TRBV25-1	NA	TRBJ2-3	CASSGQLTDTQYF	TGTGCCAGCAGTGGACAGCTCACAGATACGCAGTATTTT
TRBV29-1	TRBD2	TRBJ2-1	CSVDWRERNEQFF	TGCAGCGTTGATTGGCGGGAGAGGAATGAGCAGTTCTTC
TRBV28	NA	TRBJ1-4	CASSRPTGGVASEKLFF	TGTGCCAGCAGTCGCCCTACCGGGGGAGTAGCCAGTGAAAAACTGTTTTTT
TRBV18	NA	TRBJ2-5	CASSPSPSGKETQYF	TGTGCCAGCTCCCCGAGCCCGTCGGGGAAAGAGACCCAGTACTTC
TRBV5-1	NA	TRBJ2-5	CASSGQGKETQYF	TGCGCCAGCAGCGGGCAGGGGAAAGAGACCCAGTACTTC
TRBV7-9	NA	TRBJ2-3	CASSLAQVTGASTDTQYF	TGTGCCAGCAGCTTAGCGCAGGTGACAGGAGCTAGCACAGATACGCAGTATTTT
TRBV6-2/TRBV6-3	NA	TRBJ2-2	CASSYGAATGELFF	TGTGCCAGCAGTTACGGGGCAGCCACCGGGGAGCTGTTTTTT
TRBV2	TRBD2	TRBJ2-3	CASLGGLAGATQYF	TGTGCCAGCTTGGGGGGGCTAGCGGGAGCTACGCAGTATTTT